The 18 T cell receptor beta chains reported below all come from one sample, sequenced in a study of T cells in Graves' hyperthyroidism and ophthalmopathy. Researchers took RNA transcripts and amplified the TCR beta CDR3 regions from them. Using the HTBI primer set, a first-round RT-PCR was run on the TCR CDR3. Using its own MiXCR run on the multiplex PCR reads, TCRdb lists one record per CDR3 protein. Of about 360,000 distinct CDR3 sequences listed, 13% were seen once; the top ten hold around a tenth. Material for sequencing was blood. Receptor source: a woman aged 18-29 years with Graves' hyperthyroidism.

This clonotype was detected many times. The V and J genes are TRBV11-2 and TRBJ1-3; D not resolved. Per the germline V gene, CDR1 is SGHAT and CDR2 is FQNNGV. This CDR3 is built from 16 residues. The V end was cut by 5 bases, the J end by 0 bases, with 14 bases between. This CDR3 is CASSPPGATSGNTIYF. Written as DNA, the CDR3 is TGTGCCAGCAGCCCCCCAGGAGCCACCTCTGGAAACACCATATATTTT.

This clonotype was seen many times. The rearrangement uses TRBV20-1 and TRBJ2-7; no clear D. The ends were cut back, 6 bases at V and 1 base at J, with 10 bases in the middle. This CDR3 comprises 12 residues. Germline CDR1 and CDR2: DFQATT and SNEGSKA (reference sequence). Written as DNA, the CDR3 is TGCAGTGCGCGCTCGGTGTCCTACGAGCAGTACTTC. Translating it yields CSARSVSYEQYF.

The chain has TRBV4-2 and TRBJ2-2; perhaps TRBD1 as D (6 bases). Looked up from germline, CDR1 is LGHNA and CDR2 is YNFKEQ. This CDR3 has 16 residues. The germline V and J ends were trimmed by 4 bases and 1 base, with 13 bases remaining between them. CDR3 sequence: CASSPQTGKNTGELFF. Written as DNA, the CDR3 is TGTGCCAGCAGCCCCCAGACAGGAAAGAACACCGGGGAGCTGTTTTTT.

This clonotype was seen at least ten times. The rearrangement links TRBV7-2 to TRBJ2-5; possibly TRBD2 for D (7 bases). Between the trimmed V and J ends, which lost 5 bases and 5 bases, there was a span of 18 bases. CDR1 is SGHTA, CDR2 FQGNSA, per germline. The CDR3 is 15 amino acids. For the CDR3, the DNA is TGTGCCAGCAGCCAGGAGGGGGGGCCGTGGGAGACCCAGTACTTC. Translated: CASSQEGGPWETQYF.

The table lists this clonotype with a few counts. The V and J genes are TRBV28 and TRBJ2-3; perhaps TRBD2 as D (6 bases). Deletions cut 5 bases from V and 2 bases from J, with 17 bases between. Germline-derived CDR1 and CDR2 are MDHEN and SYDVKM. This CDR3 comprises 16 residues. This chain's CDR3 is CASSTNSGSPTDTQYF. The CDR3 nucleotides are TGTGCCAGCAGTACTAACTCCGGGAGCCCCACAGATACGCAGTATTTT.

There are many counts of this clonotype. This chain links TRBV18 with TRBJ1-5; 12 nucleotides line up with TRBD1. This CDR3 has 15 residues. The J segment lost 6 bases and the V segment lost 6 bases, leaving 6 bases of the junction unmatched. Germline CDR1 and CDR2: KGHSH and LQKENI. In DNA form, the CDR3 reads TGTGCCAGCTCGCAGGGGACAGGGGGCGTTCAGCCCCAGCATTTT. Its protein is CASSQGTGGVQPQHF.

This clonotype was observed many times. The rearrangement uses TRBV28 and TRBJ2-2, with TRBD1 matching over 11 bases. The length of the CDR3 is 17 residues. Germline values: CDR1 MDHEN, CDR2 SYDVKM. Germline trimming cut 5 bases from V and 3 bases from J; bases unmatched to any gene: 8. CDR3 region: CASSTLRTGGDTGELFF. The DNA for the CDR3 is TGTGCCAGCAGTACCCTCAGGACAGGGGGCGACACCGGGGAGCTGTTTTTT.

This clonotype was counted ten times or more. The chain couples TRBV20-1 to TRBJ2-5, with D perhaps matching TRBD1 or TRBD2 (5 bases each). The CDR3 sequence is 14 residues long. V shed 3 bases and J shed 2 bases, with 13 bases lying between them. In germline, CDR1 is DFQATT, CDR2 SNEGSKA (reference sequence). CDR3 in amino acids: CSARLTGRQETQYF. The CDR3 nucleotides read TGCAGTGCTAGGCTGACGGGACGGCAAGAGACCCAGTACTTC.

In its sample, this clonotype was seen a few times. The chain couples TRBV20-1 to TRBJ1-5; the D is unclear. This CDR3 is 13 amino acids long. CDR1 is DFQATT and CDR2 is SNEGSKA in the germline V gene (reference sequence). Trimming left V 5 bases short and J 1 base short, with 9 bases between. The CDR3 reads CSARRGSNQPQHF. As DNA, the CDR3 is TGCAGTGCTCGGAGAGGGAGCAATCAGCCCCAGCATTTT.

The chain couples TRBV19 to TRBJ1-1; D is ambiguous. The V gene lost 7 bases and the J gene lost 6 bases, with 15 bases spanning the gap. CDR3 length: 13 amino acids. CDR1 is LNHDA, CDR2 SQIVND, per germline (reference sequence). The CDR3 nucleotides are TGTGCCAGTAACCGCCCGGCCCGGCCTGAAGCTTTCTTT. This gives the protein CASNRPARPEAFF.

V is TRBV4-1 and J is TRBJ1-5; perhaps TRBD1 as D (5 bases). There are 16 residues in the CDR3. The germline V and J ends were trimmed by 4 bases and 3 bases, with 16 bases remaining between them. Germline loops: CDR1 MGHRA, CDR2 YSYEKL. The DNA for the CDR3 is TGCGCCAGCAGCCCCGGACAAGGGCGGGTCAATCAGCCCCAGCATTTT. Translation gives CASSPGQGRVNQPQHF.

This clonotype was counted at least ten times. The V and J genes are TRBV2 and TRBJ2-3, with TRBD2 identical over 10 bases. Germline loops: CDR1 SNHLY, CDR2 FYNNEI. The CDR3 sequence is 15 residues long. The ends lost 5 bases at V and 2 bases at J; junction bases unmatched: 4. CDR3 nucleotides: TGTGCCAGCAGTTTTCTAGCGGGGGTCACAGATACGCAGTATTTT. Protein product: CASSFLAGVTDTQYF.

This clonotype came up many times. The rearrangement links TRBV29-1 to TRBJ2-1; possibly TRBD2 for D (5 bases). Trimming stripped 7 bases from V and 6 bases from J, with 10 bases between. This CDR3 is 11 amino acids long. CDR1 and CDR2 from the germline V gene are SQVTM and ANQGSEA. The chain's CDR3 is CSGRDANEQFF. The CDR3 region has the DNA TGCAGCGGACGGGATGCCAATGAGCAGTTCTTC.

This chain links TRBV30 with TRBJ2-5; D is uncertain. Germline lookup yields CDR1 GTSNPN and CDR2 SVGIG (reference sequence). Between the trimmed V and J ends, which lost 2 bases and 1 base, there was a span of 8 bases. The CDR3 extends over 13 amino acids. The CDR3 DNA follows: TGTGCCTGGAGTTTTCGGCTCCAAGAGACCCAGTACTTC. As protein: CAWSFRLQETQYF.

This clonotype was recorded many times. The chain couples TRBV9 to TRBJ1-2; D might be TRBD1 (6 bases). The CDR3 has 14 amino acids. Trimming removed 0 bases at V and 5 bases at J, with 11 bases between. Germline CDR1 is SGDLS and CDR2 is YYNGEE. The DNA for the CDR3 is TGTGCCAGCAGCGTAGGTTCAGGGGCGTATGGCTACACCTTC. The encoded protein is CASSVGSGAYGYTF.

This clonotype was seen many times. The chain combines TRBV2 with TRBJ2-7; D gene uncertain. Trimming pared 4 bases from V and 1 base from J, leaving 8 bases between. In germline, CDR1 is SNHLY, CDR2 FYNNEI. The CDR3 spans 13 residues. The chain's CDR3 is CASSGGPSYEQYF. The DNA of the CDR3 is TGTGCCAGCAGTGGAGGACCATCCTACGAGCAGTACTTC. The whole variable domain, filled in from reference TRBV2 and TRBJ2-7, reads EPEVTQTPSHQVTQMGQEVILRCVPISNHLYFYWYRQILGQKVEFLVSFYNNEISEKSEIFDDQFSVERPDGSNFTLKIRSTKLEDSAMYFCASSGGPSYEQYFGPGTRLTVT.

This clonotype was seen a handful of times. The gene calls are TRBV6-1 and TRBJ2-2; 8 bases agree with TRBD2. V shed 6 bases and J 3 bases; nucleotides not matched to a gene: 12. Germline CDR1 MNHNS, CDR2 SASEGT. This CDR3 spans 17 amino acids. Written as DNA, the CDR3 is TGTGCCAGCAGCGGGAGACGGGGCGGGGGGTACACCGGGGAGCTGTTTTTT. Its translation is CASSGRRGGGYTGELFF.

This clonotype has ten or more counts. V usage is TRBV7-2 and J usage is TRBJ2-3, with 10 bases fitting TRBD2. CDR3 length: 19 amino acids. Trimming at V came to 2 bases and at J to 3 bases, leaving 14 bases not matched to a gene. CDR1 and CDR2 from the germline V gene are SGHTA and FQGNSA. The CDR3 sequence: CASSLKAFRAGGRTDTQYF. CDR3 DNA: TGTGCCAGCAGCTTAAAAGCTTTTAGAGCGGGAGGGCGGACAGATACGCAGTATTTT.